These 12 T cell receptor beta chains were all obtained from the same sample, sequenced in a study of T-cell reconstitution after alpha-beta-depleted transplantation in children. Library preparation (for TCRbeta) was performed with unique molecular identifiers. TCRdb analysed the PCR reads with MiXCR anew, one entry per CDR3 protein. The sample holds 490,000 or so distinct CDR3 sequences; roughly a tenth are singletons and the top ten take roughly 2%. Material: PBMCs, obtained before TCRalphabeta/CD19-depleted stem cell transplant. These receptors came from a child between 2 and 9 years old with inherited bone marrow failure, due to receive a stem cell transplant.

In its sample, this clonotype was seen many times. The gene calls are TRBV7-2 and TRBJ2-1, with D possibly being TRBD2 (5 bases). CDR3 length equals 17 residues. With 2 bases removed from V and 4 bases from J, the gap between germline ends came to 18 bases. Germline lookup yields CDR1 SGHTA and CDR2 FQGNSA. This chain's CDR3 is CASSLSGLAGVYNEQFF. The DNA for the CDR3 is TGTGCCAGCAGCTTAAGCGGCCTAGCCGGGGTTTACAATGAGCAGTTCTTC. The entire variable domain, with the rest obtained from reference TRBV7-2 and TRBJ2-1, is as follows: GAGVSQSPSNKVTEKGKDVELRCDPISGHTALYWYRQSLGQGLEFLIYFQGNSAPDKSGLPSDRFSAERTGGSVSTLTIQRTQQEDSAVYLCASSLSGLAGVYNEQFFGPGTRLTVL.

The sample holds many counts of this clonotype. The rearrangement uses TRBV28 and TRBJ2-7, with 9 bases lining up with TRBD2. The CDR3 is made up of 18 amino acids. Trimming cost V 2 bases and J 2 bases; bases outside gene matches: 13. Germline V gene sequence: CDR1 MDHEN, CDR2 SYDVKM. The CDR3 nucleotides read TGTGCCAGCAGTTTAAAAGGACTAGCGAACTCGGACGCCTACGAGCAGTACTTC. It translates to CASSLKGLANSDAYEQYF.

This clonotype has at least ten counts. The chain links TRBV12-3 or TRBV12-4 to TRBJ2-2; 8 bases align to TRBD2. After removal of 1 base from V and 2 bases from J, the junction contained 6 bases not matched to a gene. The CDR3 totals 17 residues. The DNA for the CDR3 is TGTGCCAGCAGTTTAGTGCTAGCGGGCATTAACACCGGGGAGCTGTTTTTT. This encodes CASSLVLAGINTGELFF.

This clonotype was found a few times. The chain has TRBV6-2 or TRBV6-3 and TRBJ2-1; TRBD2 agrees at 10 bases. CDR1 is MNHEY, CDR2 SVGEGT, per germline. V lost 5 bases and J lost 9; bases outside the gene matches: 7. The CDR3 is 14 amino acids. In nucleotides, the CDR3 is TGTGCCAGCAGTAGCGGGAGGGGGCGTAGTGAGCAGTTCTTC. Translating gives CASSSGRGRSEQFF.

For this clonotype: A much more abundant neighbour one base away suggests this may be a read error. The rearrangement links TRBV20-1 to TRBJ2-1; 8 bases map to TRBD2. CDR3 length: 13 residues. Germline loops: CDR1 DFQATT, CDR2 SNEGSKA (reference sequence). The DNA of the CDR3 is TGCAGTGCTATAGACGGGACTAGTGATGATCAGTTCTTC. Its protein is CSAIDGTSDDQFF.

This clonotype came up many times. The chain carries TRBV11-2 and TRBJ2-6; no clear D. V was cut by 5 bases and J by 4 bases, with 15 bases left in between. CDR3 length: 16 amino acids. Per germline, CDR1 SGHAT and CDR2 FQNNGV. The chain's CDR3 is CASSAHSLTGANVLTF. The CDR3 nucleotides read TGTGCCAGCAGCGCCCACTCTCTGACGGGGGCCAACGTCCTGACTTTC.

V usage is TRBV19 and J usage is TRBJ2-7; 11 nucleotides align to TRBD1. The CDR3 sequence is 14 residues long. Germline lookup yields CDR1 LNHDA and CDR2 SQIVND (reference sequence). Trimming at V came to 6 bases and at J to 5 bases, leaving 6 bases not matched to a gene. CDR3 nucleotides: TGTGCCAGTAGGAGGACAGGGGGCGGCGACGAGCAGTACTTC. This gives the protein CASRRTGGGDEQYF.

As for this clonotype: With a much larger clone just one base away, this may be a read error. This chain joins TRBV4-2 and TRBJ2-1; 10 bases line up with TRBD2. Germline-derived CDR1 and CDR2 are LGHNA and YNFKEQ. CDR3 length equals 17 residues. This chain's CDR3 is CASSQDASGGRYNEQVF. The CDR3 DNA is TGTGCCAGCAGCCAAGATGCTAGCGGGGGCAGATACAATGAGCAGGTCTTC.

This clonotype has at least ten counts. This chain connects TRBV20-1 to TRBJ1-4; D gene ambiguous. Germline values: CDR1 DFQATT, CDR2 SNEGSKA (reference sequence). With 6 bases removed from V and 6 bases from J, the gap between germline ends came to 17 bases. The CDR3 sequence is 14 residues long. CDR3 protein: CSAPPVGVDEKLFF. The CDR3 DNA is TGCAGTGCCCCCCCTGTGGGTGTGGATGAAAAACTGTTTTTT.

This clonotype was counted ten times or more. The gene calls are TRBV4-3 and TRBJ1-1; the D is unclear. CDR3 length: 13 amino acids. Germline assignment: CDR1 LGHNA and CDR2 YSLEER. V was pared by 0 bases and J by 3 bases, with 5 bases between. Here the CDR3 DNA reads TGCGCCAGCAGCCAAGACCAGGACACTGAAGCTTTCTTT. Translating gives CASSQDQDTEAFF.

This clonotype appeared many times. This chain uses TRBV7-2 with TRBJ2-1; a weak D match, TRBD2 (6 bases). Germline lookup yields CDR1 SGHTA and CDR2 FQGNSA. Trimming removed 7 bases from V and 1 base from J, with 14 bases in between. The CDR3 is 15 amino acids. CDR3 in DNA: TGTGCCAGCAACCCCGGGGGATTTTCCTACAATGAGCAGTTCTTC. Protein: CASNPGGFSYNEQFF.

In its sample, this clonotype was seen many times. This sequence joins TRBV7-2 and TRBJ2-7; TRBD2 agrees at 7 bases. V lost 4 bases, J lost 2 bases, and 5 bases stayed unmatched. Germline V lookup: CDR1 SGHTA, CDR2 FQGNSA. This CDR3 is built from 14 residues. Here the CDR3 reads CASSWGGLTYEQYF. In DNA, the CDR3 is TGTGCCAGCAGCTGGGGGGGATTAACCTACGAGCAGTACTTC.